These 31 T cell receptor beta chains share one sample of origin, sequenced in a study of radiotherapy plus CTLA-4 blockade in lung cancer. TCRdb's table, derived via immunoSEQ multiplex PCR, lists solely in-frame clones and lacks some. The table lists some 110,000 clones, about 83% of them singletons, with roughly 5.3% in the top ten. Here the sequenced sample was peripheral blood, taken from a patient treated with radiotherapy plus ipilimumab. Every receptor here comes from a human donor with non-small cell lung cancer who had a partial response to radiotherapy plus ipilimumab.

The rearrangement joins TRBV6-1 to TRBJ1-2; possible D gene TRBD1, 5 bases. Germline V gene sequence: CDR1 MNHNS, CDR2 SASEGT. Deletions cut 6 bases from V and 4 bases from J, with 9 bases between. This CDR3 has 12 amino acids. CDR3 amino acids: CASREGIYGYTF. DNA of the CDR3: TGTGCCAGCAGGGAGGGGATCTATGGCTACACCTTC.

The CDR3 spells CASSRGQGAGMNTEAFF. In DNA form, the CDR3 reads TGTGCCAGCTCACGGGGACAGGGGGCAGGGATGAACACTGAAGCTTTCTTT. The chain recombines TRBV18 with TRBJ1-1; 12 nucleotides line up with TRBD1. The V gene end was trimmed by 4 bases and the J gene end by 0 bases; junction bases not matched to a gene: 6. This CDR3 region has 17 residues. Per the germline V gene, CDR1 is KGHSH and CDR2 is LQKENI.

This chain uses TRBV19 with TRBJ2-3, with 12 bases fitting TRBD2. V lost 6 bases to trimming and J lost 3 bases; unmatched junction nucleotides: 16. Germline CDR1 reads LNHDA; CDR2 reads SQIVND (reference sequence). The CDR3 runs to 19 residues. CDR3 in amino acids: CASSSSHSWTSGITDTQYF. DNA for the CDR3: TGTGCCAGTAGCTCCTCCCACTCCTGGACTAGCGGGATAACAGATACGCAGTATTTT.

The V and J genes are TRBV19 and TRBJ2-7; D remains unclear. Germline V CDR1 and CDR2: LNHDA, SQIVND (reference sequence). The CDR3 has 15 residues. With 2 bases removed from V and 2 bases from J, the gap between germline ends came to 13 bases. The CDR3 DNA reads TGTGCCAGTAGTATAACTGCTCGCCGTACCTACGAGCAGTACTTC. It encodes CASSITARRTYEQYF.

This clone was picked up a small number of times. One junction end does not reproduce the germline sequence, and a read error may be involved. V usage is TRBV9 and J usage is TRBJ1-3, with TRBD1 identical over 7 bases. CDR3 size: 15 residues. CDR1 SGDLS and CDR2 YYNGEE come from the germline V gene. The CDR3 loop is CASSARQGSVNTIYF. For the CDR3, the DNA is TGTGCCAGCAGCGCCCGACAGGGATCTGTAAACACCATATATTTT. The full variable domain, its missing parts supplied by reference TRBV9 and TRBJ1-3, is DSGVTQTPKHLITATGQRVTLRCSPRSGDLSVYWYQQSLDQGLQFLIQYYNGEERAKGNILERFSAQQFPDLHSELNLSSLELGDSALYFCASSARQGSVNTIYFGEGSWLTVV.

This clone has just a few counts. This rearrangement joins TRBV19 to TRBJ2-7, with D tentatively TRBD1 (5 bases). This CDR3 region has 13 residues. The V end lost 6 bases, the J end lost 5 bases, and 14 bases lay between the germline ends. Germline CDR1 reads LNHDA; CDR2 reads SQIVND (reference sequence). This CDR3 is CASRSSGIHEQYF. The DNA for the CDR3 is TGTGCCAGTAGATCTTCAGGGATCCACGAGCAGTACTTC. The whole variable domain, remainder taken from reference TRBV19 and TRBJ2-7, is DGGITQSPKYLFRKEGQNVTLSCEQNLNHDAMYWYRQDPGQGLRLIYYSQIVNDFQKGDIAEGYSVSREKKESFPLTVTSAQKNPTAFYLCASRSSGIHEQYFGPGTRLTVT.

This CDR3 is CASGLEGRTEAFF. Here the CDR3 DNA reads TGTGCTAGTGGTTTGGAGGGGAGGACTGAAGCTTTCTTT. The chain uses TRBV12-5 and TRBJ1-1; tentatively, D is TRBD1 (5 bases). Trimming took off 1 base at V and 5 bases at J, with 8 bases between the two ends. The germline V gene encodes CDR1 LGHNT and CDR2 FRNRAP. The CDR3 consists of 13 residues.

This clone was picked up one time. The chain combines TRBV5-1 with TRBJ2-5; D possibly corresponds to TRBD1 (6 bases). The CDR3 has 13 amino acids. The germline V gene encodes CDR1 SGHRS and CDR2 YFSETQ. Trimming cost V 4 bases and J 2 bases, with 9 bases left between them. This chain's CDR3 is CASSRQEQETQYF. CDR3 DNA sequence: TGCGCCAGCAGCAGACAGGAGCAAGAGACCCAGTACTTC.

This clone occurred once. This rearrangement joins TRBV28 to TRBJ2-3; 12 nucleotides agree with TRBD2. Germline CDR1 MDHEN, CDR2 SYDVKM. V lost 6 bases, J lost 4 bases, and 8 bases stayed unmatched. This CDR3 has 16 amino acids. The CDR3: CASSHRLAGVADTQYF. Written as DNA, the CDR3 is TGTGCCAGCAGCCACCGACTAGCGGGAGTGGCAGATACGCAGTATTTT.

The chain combines TRBV10-3 with TRBJ1-5, with 8 positions matching TRBD1. With V trimmed by 2 bases and J by 10 bases, 4 bases remained unmatched. This CDR3 contains 13 residues. Germline lookup yields CDR1 ENHRY and CDR2 SYGVKD. The CDR3 DNA sequence: TGTGCCATCAGTGAGGGGACAGGTAACCCCCAGCATTTT. Amino acids: CAISEGTGNPQHF.

The chain recombines TRBV12-5 with TRBJ2-7, with a weak D call TRBD2 (6 bases). The CDR3 consists of 13 residues. V lost 5 bases, J lost 4 bases, and 12 bases lay in between. In germline, CDR1 is LGHNT, CDR2 FRNRAP. CDR3 region: CASGPGGAYEQYF. The DNA of the CDR3 is TGTGCTAGTGGTCCCGGGGGAGCGTACGAGCAGTACTTC. Variable domain in full (rest from reference TRBV12-5 and TRBJ2-7): DARVTQTPRHKVTEMGQEVTMRCQPILGHNTVFWYRQTMMQGLELLAYFRNRAPLDDSGMPKDRFSAEMPDATLATLKIQPSEPRDSAVYFCASGPGGAYEQYFGPGTRLTVT.

The gene calls are TRBV5-1 and TRBJ2-7; 9 nucleotides match TRBD1. There are 15 residues in the CDR3. V trimming: 4 bases; J trimming: 5 bases; junction bases outside the gene matches: 10. CDR1 and CDR2 (germline): SGHRS, YFSETQ. CDR3 nucleotide sequence: TGCGCCAGCAGCGTAACGGGACAGGGTTGGAACGAGCAGTACTTC. Amino acid sequence: CASSVTGQGWNEQYF.

This chain uses TRBV10-1 with TRBJ2-7; D not certain. Germline V CDR1 and CDR2: WNHNN, SYGVQD (reference sequence). Between the trimmed V and J ends, which lost 8 bases and 7 bases, there was a span of 15 bases. CDR3 length equals 12 residues. The CDR3 here is CASLTVPREQYV. The CDR3 DNA follows: TGCGCCAGCTTAACGGTCCCCCGGGAGCAGTACGTC.

This chain uses TRBV6-5 with TRBJ2-1; TRBD1 matches 7 bases. CDR1 MNHEY and CDR2 SVGAGI come from the germline V gene. The V gene end was trimmed by 2 bases and the J gene end by 9 bases; junction bases not matched to a gene: 7. CDR3 size: 14 residues. Here the CDR3 reads CASSYLRQGREQFF. The CDR3 region has the DNA TGTGCCAGCAGTTACCTCCGACAGGGCCGTGAGCAGTTCTTC.

This chain links TRBV7-2 with TRBJ1-1, with D maybe TRBD1 (5 bases). The V end was cut by 5 bases, the J end by 9 bases, with 10 bases between. CDR1 is SGHTA, CDR2 FQGNSA, per germline. CDR3 length equals 11 residues. The CDR3 sequence is CASSAGRKAFF. DNA of the CDR3: TGTGCCAGCAGCGCGGGACGAAAAGCTTTCTTT.

The chain links TRBV7-2 to TRBJ2-5; 9 nucleotides match TRBD1. V lost 3 bases and J lost 5; bases outside the gene matches: 10. This CDR3 contains 16 residues. The germline V gene has CDR1 SGHTA and CDR2 FQGNSA. CDR3 DNA sequence: TGTGCCAGCAGCTTGAGGACGGGACAGGGTTGGGAGACCCAGTACTTC. Residues: CASSLRTGQGWETQYF.

The CDR3 loop is CASSSWAGIYEQYV. The DNA of the CDR3 is TGTGCCAGCAGTTCCTGGGCGGGCATCTACGAGCAGTACGTC. The chain employs TRBV6-5 and TRBJ2-7; possible D gene TRBD2, 5 bases. V lost 4 bases and J 3 bases, leaving 13 bases between the germline ends. The V gene's germline CDR1 is MNHEY and CDR2 SVGAGI. CDR3 length equals 14 residues.

The rearrangement links TRBV28 to TRBJ1-6; 8 bases line up with TRBD1. V lost 2 bases, J lost 2 bases, and 8 bases stayed unmatched. Germline V CDR1 and CDR2: MDHEN, SYDVKM. The CDR3 loop spans 18 amino acids. The DNA for the CDR3 is TGTGCCAGCAGTTTAGGCCGACAGGGGAGCACCTATAATTCACCCCTCCACTTT. It specifies CASSLGRQGSTYNSPLHF.

This clone was seen a handful of times. The rearrangement uses TRBV7-9 and TRBJ2-7; no definite D call. The CDR3 has 13 residues. Trimming pared 5 bases from V and 1 base from J, leaving 9 bases between. Germline V lookup: CDR1 SEHNR, CDR2 FQNEAQ (reference sequence). The CDR3 DNA is TGTGCCAGCAGCGCCCAGACTTCCTACGAGCAGTACTTC. Translation: CASSAQTSYEQYF. Using reference TRBV7-9 and TRBJ2-7 for the parts outside the CDR3, the full variable domain is DTGVSQNPRHKITKRGQNVTFRCDPISEHNRLYWYRQTLGQGPEFLTYFQNEAQLEKSRLLSDRFSAERPKGSFSTLEIQRTEQGDSAMYLCASSAQTSYEQYFGPGTRLTVT.

V gene TRBV7-2 combines with J gene TRBJ2-3; 7 positions agree with TRBD2. Germline assignment: CDR1 SGHTA and CDR2 FQGNSA. J was trimmed by 3 bases and V by 4 bases; bases with no gene match: 7. The CDR3 contains 15 residues. CDR3 sequence reads: CASSSNVAGTDTQYF. The CDR3 region has the DNA TGTGCCAGCAGCTCCAATGTAGCGGGTACAGATACGCAGTATTTT.

The genes are TRBV19 and TRBJ1-5; D ambiguous. Trimming took 3 bases from V and 2 from J, leaving 5 bases between them. Germline values: CDR1 LNHDA, CDR2 SQIVND (reference sequence). This CDR3 region has 13 residues. CDR3 protein: CASSISGNQPQHF. CDR3 nucleotide sequence: TGTGCCAGTAGTATTAGCGGCAATCAGCCCCAGCATTTT.

This clone was picked up a small number of times. This chain uses TRBV7-6 with TRBJ2-7; D unclear. Germline assignment: CDR1 SGHVS and CDR2 FNYEAQ. The CDR3 totals 14 residues. The V end was cut by 2 bases, the J end by 3 bases, with 11 bases between. The CDR3 is CASSLSSVIYEQYF. The CDR3 DNA sequence: TGTGCCAGCAGCTTATCATCAGTTATCTACGAGCAGTACTTC.

The gene calls are TRBV6-1 and TRBJ1-1; possible D gene TRBD1, 5 bases. This CDR3 region has 13 residues. Trimming took 6 bases from V and 1 from J, leaving 9 bases between them. CDR1 is MNHNS and CDR2 is SASEGT in the germline V gene. As DNA, the CDR3 is TGTGCCAGCAGGACCGGGGGGAACACTGAAGCTTTCTTT. Amino acid sequence: CASRTGGNTEAFF.

The chain employs TRBV28 and TRBJ2-7; D is unclear. Trimming removed 4 bases from V and 9 bases from J, with 19 bases in between. The CDR3 has 14 residues. Germline-derived CDR1 and CDR2 are MDHEN and SYDVKM. CDR3: CASSSHISPARQYV. CDR3 nucleotide sequence: TGTGCCAGCAGTTCTCATATCAGCCCAGCGAGGCAGTACGTC.

The chain carries TRBV11-2 and TRBJ2-1, with 9 bases identical to TRBD2. This CDR3 is built from 15 residues. The V gene's germline CDR1 is SGHAT and CDR2 FQNNGV. Trimming at V came to 5 bases and at J to 5 bases, leaving 7 bases not matched to a gene. The CDR3 DNA follows: TGTGCCAGCAGCAAAGGTAGCGGGAGTCACAATGAGCAGTTCTTC. Amino acids: CASSKGSGSHNEQFF.

As for this clone: Distinct nucleotide sequences in the sample also encode this CDR3. This chain links TRBV28 with TRBJ1-2; 7 nucleotides agree with TRBD1. There are 13 residues in the CDR3. Losses at the gene ends were 2 bases for V and 5 bases for J; bases not matched to a gene: 2. Germline V gene lookup returns CDR1 MDHEN and CDR2 SYDVKM. CDR3 amino acids: CASSLARGYGYTF. As DNA, the CDR3 is TGTGCCAGCAGTTTAGCCAGGGGGTATGGCTACACCTTC.

The chain has TRBV19 and TRBJ2-2; maybe TRBD1 (6 bases). Trimming removed 9 bases from V and 1 base from J, with 27 bases in between. This CDR3 contains 19 residues. Germline CDR1 LNHDA, CDR2 SQIVND (reference sequence). The CDR3 DNA sequence: TGTGCCAGCATAAGTCACAGGGTTAGTCGTTTACGGAACACCGGGGAGCTGTTTTTT. Protein: CASISHRVSRLRNTGELFF.

This clone is a singleton in its sample. This sequence joins TRBV28 and TRBJ2-3; D is ambiguous. Trimming took 4 bases from V and 0 from J, leaving 5 bases between them. The CDR3 is made up of 13 amino acids. Germline V gives CDR1 MDHEN, CDR2 SYDVKM. The CDR3 loop reads CASSSQSTDTQYF. As DNA, the CDR3 is TGTGCCAGCAGTTCTCAGAGCACAGATACGCAGTATTTT.

This clone was detected a few times. This chain connects TRBV5-6 to TRBJ2-5, with D perhaps matching TRBD1 (6 bases). With 4 bases removed from V and 6 bases from J, the gap between germline ends came to 19 bases. Germline V gene sequence: CDR1 SGHDT, CDR2 YYEEEE. This CDR3 region has 15 residues. The CDR3 DNA is TGTGCCAGCAGCGACCGGCAGGGGCGTCGAAAGACCCAGTACTTC. This translates into CASSDRQGRRKTQYF.

The table lists this clone with a count of one. The chain recombines TRBV5-1 with TRBJ2-7; 11 bases are shared with TRBD2. V shed 0 bases, J shed 3 bases, and the junction held 5 bases outside the gene matches. CDR1 and CDR2 (germline): SGHRS, YFSETQ. The CDR3 sequence is 16 residues long. CDR3 amino acids: CASSLGTSGSFYEQYV. CDR3 sequence (DNA): TGCGCCAGCAGCTTGGGTACTAGCGGGAGTTTCTACGAGCAGTACGTC.

This sequence joins TRBV5-5 and TRBJ1-1, with D tentatively TRBD1 (5 bases). Germline CDR1 SGHKS, CDR2 YYEKEE (reference sequence). The CDR3 loop spans 14 amino acids. Deletions cut 3 bases from V and 3 bases from J, with 12 bases between. The CDR3 bases are TGTGCCAGCAGCTCCCTGGGACTACACACTGAAGCTTTCTTT. Translating gives CASSSLGLHTEAFF.